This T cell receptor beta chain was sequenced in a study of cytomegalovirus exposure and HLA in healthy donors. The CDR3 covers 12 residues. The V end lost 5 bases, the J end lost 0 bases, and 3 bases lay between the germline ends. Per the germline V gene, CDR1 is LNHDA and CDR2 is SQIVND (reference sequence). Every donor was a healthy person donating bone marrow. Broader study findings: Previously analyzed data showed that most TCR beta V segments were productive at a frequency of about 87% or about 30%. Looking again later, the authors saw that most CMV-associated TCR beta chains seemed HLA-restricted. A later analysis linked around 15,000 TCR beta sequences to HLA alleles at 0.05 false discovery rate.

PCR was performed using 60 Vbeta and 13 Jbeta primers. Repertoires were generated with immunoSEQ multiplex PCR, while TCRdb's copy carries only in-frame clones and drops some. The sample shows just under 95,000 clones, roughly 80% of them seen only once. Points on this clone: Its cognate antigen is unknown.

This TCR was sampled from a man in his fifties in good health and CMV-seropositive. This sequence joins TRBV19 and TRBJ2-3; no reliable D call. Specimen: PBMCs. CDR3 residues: CASSYSTDTQYF. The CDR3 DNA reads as TGTGCCAGTAGTTATAGCACAGATACGCAGTATTTT.